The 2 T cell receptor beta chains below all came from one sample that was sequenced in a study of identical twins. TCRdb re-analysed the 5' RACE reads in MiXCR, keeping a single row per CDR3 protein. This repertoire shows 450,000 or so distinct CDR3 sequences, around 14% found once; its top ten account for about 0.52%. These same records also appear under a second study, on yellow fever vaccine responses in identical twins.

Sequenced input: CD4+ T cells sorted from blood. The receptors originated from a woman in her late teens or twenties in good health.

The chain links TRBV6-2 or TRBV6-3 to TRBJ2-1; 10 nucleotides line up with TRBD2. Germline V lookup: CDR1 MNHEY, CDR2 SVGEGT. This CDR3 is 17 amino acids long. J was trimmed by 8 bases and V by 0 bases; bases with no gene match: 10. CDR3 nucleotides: TGTGCCAGCAGTTACTCTTTGTTGTCTAGCGGGAGTTATGAGCAGTTCTTC. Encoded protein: CASSYSLLSSGSYEQFF.

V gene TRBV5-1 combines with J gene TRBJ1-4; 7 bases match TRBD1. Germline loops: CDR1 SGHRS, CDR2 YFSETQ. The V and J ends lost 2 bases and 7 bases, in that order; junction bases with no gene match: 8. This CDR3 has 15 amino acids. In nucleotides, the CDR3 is TGCGCCAGCAGCTTAAAGGGGGCGAAGGGTGAAAAACTGTTTTTT. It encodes CASSLKGAKGEKLFF. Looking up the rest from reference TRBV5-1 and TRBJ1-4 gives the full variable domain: KAGVTQTPRYLIKTRGQQVTLSCSPISGHRSVSWYQQTPGQGLQFLFEYFSETQRNKGNFPGRFSGRQFSNSRSEMNVSTLELGDSALYLCASSLKGAKGEKLFFGSGTQLSVL.